This is a list of T cell receptor beta chains from one sample in a study of cytomegalovirus exposure and HLA in healthy donors. Clones were read by immunoSEQ multiplex PCR, and TCRdb kept only the in-frame ones, dropping some. The table records 120,000 or so clones, around 75% of them present only once. The specimen sequenced was PBMCs. Receptors were obtained from a woman aged 45-65 years in good health and CMV-seronegative. Both conserved end residues are part of each CDR3. The D gene is left open where the match is weak.

j_call	v_call	d_call	cdr3_aa
TRBJ2-7	TRBV2	TRBD2	CASSDAIWASGMFEQYF
TRBJ1-2	TRBV19	TRBD1	CASRDRGGFGYGYTF
TRBJ1-4	TRBV7-8	-	CASGEWRGGEKLFF
TRBJ2-3	TRBV11-2	TRBD2	CASSFLAEVTDTQYF
TRBJ2-2	TRBV19	TRBD2	CASSTPGRSGINTGELFF
TRBJ2-1	TRBV2	-	CASSRGSLPNEQFF
TRBJ1-2	TRBV29-1	TRBD1	CSVGAGQGAHGYTF
-	TRBV19	TRBD2	CASSGASGRAYEQYF
TRBJ2-3	TRBV6-5	TRBD1	CASKRDSTDTQYF
-	TRBV28	-	CASSTGTYYYEQYF
TRBJ1-2	TRBV25-1	TRBD1	CASSAPDRVNGYTF
TRBJ2-7	TRBV6-5	-	CASRLAHEQYF
TRBJ1-2	TRBV6-4	-	CASSDTIQGMGGYTF
TRBJ1-2	TRBV6-4	TRBD1	CASSATQGRYGYTF
TRBJ2-3	TRBV27	TRBD2	CASSLFSGRAISTDTQYF
TRBJ2-1	TRBV19	TRBD2	CASSIDILAGHNEQFF
TRBJ1-6	TRBV6-6	-	CASSYSSVSPSPPLHF
TRBJ1-3	TRBV10-3	TRBD1	CAINPGTVRNTIYF
TRBJ1-5	TRBV28	-	CASSLYGEPQHF
TRBJ2-7	TRBV28	TRBD2	CASRPPGLAGGVDEQYF
TRBJ1-4	TRBV30	-	CAWSGGRGGLFF
TRBJ1-2	TRBV27	-	CASSTGIHGYTF
TRBJ1-6	TRBV10-3	TRBD1	CAIRTTSGGGSPLHF
TRBJ2-2	TRBV6-1	TRBD1	CASRLGQGAGELFF
TRBJ1-1	TRBV18	-	CASSPDGGWAEAFF
TRBJ2-1	TRBV7-9	-	CSSSRHSVGEQFF
TRBJ1-3	TRBV5-4	-	CASSSPVGNTIYF
TRBJ2-2	TRBV4-3	TRBD2	CASSQEVLAVNTGELFF
TRBJ2-3	TRBV7-2	TRBD2	CASSRTSGLTDTQYF
TRBJ1-2	TRBV28	TRBD1	CASNDQTGLYGYTF
TRBJ2-7	TRBV6-1	TRBD2	CASSEEPGLVIWEQYF
TRBJ2-2	TRBV2	TRBD2	CASSSGGGSGELFF
TRBJ1-5	TRBV27	-	CASSSRPYSNQPQHF
TRBJ2-1	TRBV14	-	CASLTDLAGESSYNEQFF
TRBJ1-4	TRBV6-6	TRBD1	CASSYRTGNEKLFF
TRBJ1-3	TRBV7-2	-	CASSSQGNAIYF
TRBJ2-2	TRBV19	TRBD2	CASSDWLGGLLSGRSGTGELFF